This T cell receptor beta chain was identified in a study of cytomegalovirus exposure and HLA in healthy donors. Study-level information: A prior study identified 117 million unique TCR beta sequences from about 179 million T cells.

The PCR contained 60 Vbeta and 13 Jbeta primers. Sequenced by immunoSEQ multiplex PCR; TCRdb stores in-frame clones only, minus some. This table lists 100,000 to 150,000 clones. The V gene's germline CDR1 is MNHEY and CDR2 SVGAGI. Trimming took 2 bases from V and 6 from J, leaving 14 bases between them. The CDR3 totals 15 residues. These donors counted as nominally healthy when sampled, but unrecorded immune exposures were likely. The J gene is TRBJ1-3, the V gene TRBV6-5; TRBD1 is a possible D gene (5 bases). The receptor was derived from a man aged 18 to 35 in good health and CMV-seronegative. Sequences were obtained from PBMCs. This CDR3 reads CASSYGAKGKNTIYF. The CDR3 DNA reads TGTGCCAGCAGTTACGGCGCCAAGGGGAAAAACACCATATATTTT.